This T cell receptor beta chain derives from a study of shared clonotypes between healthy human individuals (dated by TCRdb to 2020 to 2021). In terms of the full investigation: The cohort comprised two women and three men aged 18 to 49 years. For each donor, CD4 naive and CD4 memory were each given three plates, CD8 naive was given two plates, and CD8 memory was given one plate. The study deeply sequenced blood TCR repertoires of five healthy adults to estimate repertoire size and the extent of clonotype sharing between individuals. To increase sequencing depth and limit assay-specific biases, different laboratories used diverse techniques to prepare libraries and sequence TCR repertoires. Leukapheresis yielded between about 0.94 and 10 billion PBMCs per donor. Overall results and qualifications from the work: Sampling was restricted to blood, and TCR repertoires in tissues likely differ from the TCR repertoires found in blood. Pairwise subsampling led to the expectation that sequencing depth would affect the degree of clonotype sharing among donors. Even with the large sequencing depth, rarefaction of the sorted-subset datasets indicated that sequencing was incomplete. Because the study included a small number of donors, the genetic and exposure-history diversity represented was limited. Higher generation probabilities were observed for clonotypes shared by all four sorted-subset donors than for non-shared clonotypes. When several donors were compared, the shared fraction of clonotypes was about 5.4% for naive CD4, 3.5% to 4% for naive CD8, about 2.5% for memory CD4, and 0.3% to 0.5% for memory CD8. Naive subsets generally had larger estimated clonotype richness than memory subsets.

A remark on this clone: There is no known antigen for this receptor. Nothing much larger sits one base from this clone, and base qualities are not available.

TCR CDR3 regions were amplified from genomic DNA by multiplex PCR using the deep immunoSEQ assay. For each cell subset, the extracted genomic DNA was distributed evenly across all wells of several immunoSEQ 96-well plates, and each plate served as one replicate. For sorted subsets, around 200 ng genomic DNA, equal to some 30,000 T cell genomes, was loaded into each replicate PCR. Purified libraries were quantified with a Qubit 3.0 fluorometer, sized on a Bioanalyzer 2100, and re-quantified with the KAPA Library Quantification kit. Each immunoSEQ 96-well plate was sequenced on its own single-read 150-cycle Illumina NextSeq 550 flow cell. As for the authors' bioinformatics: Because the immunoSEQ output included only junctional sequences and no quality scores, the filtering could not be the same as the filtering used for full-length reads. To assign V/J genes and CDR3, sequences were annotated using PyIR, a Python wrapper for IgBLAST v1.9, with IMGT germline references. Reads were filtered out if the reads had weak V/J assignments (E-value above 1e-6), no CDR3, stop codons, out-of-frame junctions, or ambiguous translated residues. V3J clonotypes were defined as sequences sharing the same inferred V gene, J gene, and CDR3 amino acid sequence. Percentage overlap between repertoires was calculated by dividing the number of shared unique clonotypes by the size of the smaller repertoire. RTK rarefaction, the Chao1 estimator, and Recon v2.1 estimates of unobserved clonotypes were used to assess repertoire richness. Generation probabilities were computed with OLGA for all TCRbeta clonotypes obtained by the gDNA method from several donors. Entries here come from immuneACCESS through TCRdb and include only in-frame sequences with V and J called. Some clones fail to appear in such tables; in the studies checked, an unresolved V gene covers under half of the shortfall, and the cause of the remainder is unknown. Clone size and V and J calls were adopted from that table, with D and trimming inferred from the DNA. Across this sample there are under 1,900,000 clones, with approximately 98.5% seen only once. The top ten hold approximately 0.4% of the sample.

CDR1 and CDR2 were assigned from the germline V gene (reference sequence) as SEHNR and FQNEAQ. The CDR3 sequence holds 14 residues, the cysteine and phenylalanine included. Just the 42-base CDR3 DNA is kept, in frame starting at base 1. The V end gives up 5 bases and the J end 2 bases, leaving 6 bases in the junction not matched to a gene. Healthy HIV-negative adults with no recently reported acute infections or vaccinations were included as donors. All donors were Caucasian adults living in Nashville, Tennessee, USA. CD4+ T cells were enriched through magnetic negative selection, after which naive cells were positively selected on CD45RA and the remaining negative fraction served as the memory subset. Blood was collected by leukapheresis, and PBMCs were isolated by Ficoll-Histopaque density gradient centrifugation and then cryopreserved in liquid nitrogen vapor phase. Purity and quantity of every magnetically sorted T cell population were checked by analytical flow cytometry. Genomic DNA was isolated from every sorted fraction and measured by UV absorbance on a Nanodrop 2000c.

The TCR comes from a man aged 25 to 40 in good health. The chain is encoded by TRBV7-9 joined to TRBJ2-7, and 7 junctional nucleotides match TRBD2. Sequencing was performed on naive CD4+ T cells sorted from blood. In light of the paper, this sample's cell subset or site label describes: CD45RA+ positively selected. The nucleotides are TGTGCCAGCAGCCCCAGGACTAGTCCCTACGAGCAGTACTTC. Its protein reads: CASSPRTSPYEQYF.